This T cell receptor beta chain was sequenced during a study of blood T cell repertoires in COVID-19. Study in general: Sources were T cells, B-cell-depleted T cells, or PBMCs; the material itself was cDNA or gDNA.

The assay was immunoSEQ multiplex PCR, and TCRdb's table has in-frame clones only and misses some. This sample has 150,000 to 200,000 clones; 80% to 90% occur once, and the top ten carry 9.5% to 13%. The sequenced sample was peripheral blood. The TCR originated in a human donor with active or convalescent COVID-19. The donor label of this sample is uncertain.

CDR3 sequence: CASSEGVGGATRGYTF. The CDR3 nucleotides read TGTGCCAGCAGTGAAGGCGTAGGAGGGGCGACACGAGGCTACACCTTC. This sequence joins TRBV6-1 and TRBJ1-2; a weak D match, TRBD1 (5 bases). The CDR3 is 16 amino acids. Germline assignment: CDR1 MNHNS and CDR2 SASEGT. Trimming took 1 base from V and 8 from J, leaving 20 bases between them.